This is a list of T cell receptor beta chains from one sample in a study of blood T cell repertoires in COVID-19. Sequenced by immunoSEQ multiplex PCR; TCRdb stores in-frame clones only, minus some. The sample includes approximately 50,000 clones, roughly 84% of them seen just once. The sequenced sample was peripheral blood. These receptors all stem from a man in his fifties with active COVID-19. Each CDR3 is given with its conserved first and last residue. Each record gives: D gene, V gene, clone size, J gene, CDR3 DNA, CDR3 protein. A D gene is named only where the DNA matches it firmly. Where a row states a size, it is once, few, many or the class of an expanded clone; other rows omit it.

-,TRBV30,-,TRBJ1-3,TGTGCCTGGAGTGTACTCGAGTGGAACACCATATATTTT,CAWSVLEWNTIYF
TRBD2,TRBV6-5,-,TRBJ2-7,TGTGCCAGCAGACGACTAGCGGGGGCCTACGAGCAGTACTTC,CASRRLAGAYEQYF
TRBD1,TRBV5-4,-,TRBJ1-1,TGTGCCAGCAGCGCGCGCCAGGGGGCTAACACTGAAGCTTTCTTT,CASSARQGANTEAFF
-,TRBV14,-,TRBJ2-3,TGTGCCAGCAGCCATGCCGAACTAGGCACAGATACGCAGTATTTT,CASSHAELGTDTQYF
TRBD2,TRBV19,-,TRBJ2-1,TGTGCCAGTAGGGGACTAGCGAACCGAGGGAATGAGCAGTTCTTC,CASRGLANRGNEQFF
-,TRBV1,-,TRBJ2-2,TGCACCTCTGAAGATTCCAGGGGGCGCAGAAACACCGGGGAGCTGTTTTTT,CTSEDSRGRRNTGELFF
TRBD1,TRBV6-5,-,TRBJ1-1,TGTGCCAGCAGCGGACAGGGGTCCCCCAACACTGAAGCTTTCTTT,CASSGQGSPNTEAFF
TRBD1,TRBV3-1/TRBV3-2,once,TRBJ1-4,TGTGCCAGCAGCCCCCAACAGGGGGGGAGTGAAAAACTGTTTTTT,CASSPQQGGSEKLFF
-,TRBV2,-,TRBJ2-1,TGTGCTCAACGACGGGGCGGGGCTGAGCAGTTCTTC,CAQRRGGAEQFF
-,TRBV25-1,few,TRBJ1-2,TGTGCCAGCAGTGTACTTGGGGCGGGAACCTATGGCTACACCTTC,CASSVLGAGTYGYTF
TRBD2,TRBV2,-,TRBJ2-3,TGTGCCAGCAGGGCCCTAGCGGGTTATGGAGATACGCAGTATTTT,CASRALAGYGDTQYF
TRBD1,TRBV7-6,-,TRBJ2-7,TGTGCCAGCAGCTTAGCGGGACAGGGCTCCTACGAGCAGTACTTC,CASSLAGQGSYEQYF
TRBD1,TRBV2,-,TRBJ2-7,TGTGCCCTCAGGGGGACAGGCCGACCCTCCTACGAGCAGTACTTC,CALRGTGRPSYEQYF